This T cell receptor (beta chain) derives from a study of shared clonotypes between healthy human individuals. Sequenced by immunoSEQ multiplex PCR; TCRdb stores in-frame clones only, minus some. Of some 2 million clones in the sample, approximately 95% were seen once. V gave up 6 bases and J gave up 0 bases, with 13 bases separating them. The germline gives CDR1 ENHRY, CDR2 SYGVKD. The CDR3 loop spans 15 amino acids. The sequence was obtained from a man aged 18 to 29 in good health. The chain couples TRBV10-3 to TRBJ2-3; D not certain. The sample comprised naive CD4+ T cells sorted from blood. Subset in this sample: CD45RA+ positively selected. CDR3 residues: CAIRGPGPSTDTQYF. Written as DNA, the CDR3 is TGTGCCATCAGAGGACCAGGACCCAGCACAGATACGCAGTATTTT.